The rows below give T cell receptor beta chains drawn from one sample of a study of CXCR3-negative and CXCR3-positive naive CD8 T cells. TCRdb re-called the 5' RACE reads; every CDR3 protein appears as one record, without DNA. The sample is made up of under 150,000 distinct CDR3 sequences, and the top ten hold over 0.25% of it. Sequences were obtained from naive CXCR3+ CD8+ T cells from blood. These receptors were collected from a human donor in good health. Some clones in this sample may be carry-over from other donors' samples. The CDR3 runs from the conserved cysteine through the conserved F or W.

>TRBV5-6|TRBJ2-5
CASSWDRGPMQGF
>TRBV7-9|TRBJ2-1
CASSLGGTGTYNEQFF
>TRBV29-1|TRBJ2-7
CSVEGPGHDYEQYF
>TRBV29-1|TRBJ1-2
CSVEDPGGDGYTF
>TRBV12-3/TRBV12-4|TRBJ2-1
CASSSRDSFNEQFF
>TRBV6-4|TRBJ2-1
CASSVGDKGEQFF
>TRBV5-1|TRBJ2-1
CASSLVGTSGGAKDEQFF
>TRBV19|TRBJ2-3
CASSPLPGQGTDTQYF
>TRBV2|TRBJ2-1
CACGGPGNEQFF
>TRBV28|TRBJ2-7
CASSLTGLAEEQYF
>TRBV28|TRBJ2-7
CASSDRVWDEQYF
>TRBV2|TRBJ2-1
CASSMRGGLDEQFF
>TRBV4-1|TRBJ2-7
CASSPTDISSYEQYF
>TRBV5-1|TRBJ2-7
CASSLVADYEQYF
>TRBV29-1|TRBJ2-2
CSVGIGLAGVAGELFF
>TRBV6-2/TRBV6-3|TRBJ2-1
CASIPLGRISTGNEQFF
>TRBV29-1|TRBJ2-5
CSVEGTGVYQETQYF
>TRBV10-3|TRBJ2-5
CAVRVEGGVETQYF
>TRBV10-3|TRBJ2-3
CAISRSQPTDTQYF
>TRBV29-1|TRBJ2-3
CSVPTGQHEVFPDTQYF
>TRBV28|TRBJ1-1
CASSLPAAWRDTEAFF
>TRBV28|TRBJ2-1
CASGYRGIYNEQFF
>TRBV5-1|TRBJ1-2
CASSPDRLYGYTF
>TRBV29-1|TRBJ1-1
CSVEDEGNTEAFF
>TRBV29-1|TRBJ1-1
CSVVVLRGETEAFF
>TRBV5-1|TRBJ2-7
CASSFEGPLTYEQYF
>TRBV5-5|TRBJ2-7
CASSLDKGSSYEQYF
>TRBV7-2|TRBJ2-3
CASSSIAGALTDTQYF
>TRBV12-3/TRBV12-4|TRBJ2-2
CASGGTTGELFF
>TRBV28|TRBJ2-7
CASSPIRGKSSYEQYF
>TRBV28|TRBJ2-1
CASTLGERGYNEQFF
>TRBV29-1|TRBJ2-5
CSVEEAVEEVETQYF
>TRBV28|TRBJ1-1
CASRSSDRDPEAFF
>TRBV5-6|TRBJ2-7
CASSSMIEQYF
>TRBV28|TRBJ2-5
CASSFTGGYEETQYF
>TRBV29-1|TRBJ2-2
CSVDAGGYTGELFF
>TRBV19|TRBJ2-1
CASSLALGPNNEQFF
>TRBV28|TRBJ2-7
CASSLFAYEQYF
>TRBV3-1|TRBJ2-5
CASSPSRGLAEETQYF
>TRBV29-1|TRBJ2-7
CSVRTGTRNEQYF
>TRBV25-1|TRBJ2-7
CASSEWTGTEQYF
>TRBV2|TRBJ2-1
CASSDGLNEQFF
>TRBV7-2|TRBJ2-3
CASSLESNRGPRSTDTQYF
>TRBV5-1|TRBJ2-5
CASSPGKGADETQYF
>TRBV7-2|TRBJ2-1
CASSSYPNEQFF
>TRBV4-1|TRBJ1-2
CASSQDRFANYGYTF
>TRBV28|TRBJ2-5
CASSLASGGRETQYF
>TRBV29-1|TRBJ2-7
CSVLDTATYEQYF
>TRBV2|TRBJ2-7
CASSLQGVEQYF